These 5 T cell receptor beta chains came from one sample sequenced in a study of cytomegalovirus exposure and HLA in healthy donors. Vbeta (60) and Jbeta (13) primers were used in the PCR. Produced via immunoSEQ multiplex PCR; TCRdb's table is partial and in-frame only. The sample carries more than 90,000 clones, roughly 74% recorded once. Material for sequencing was PBMCs. Source of these receptors: a woman aged 25 to 39 in good health and CMV-seronegative.

The rearrangement links TRBV19 to TRBJ1-2; TRBD1 matches 7 bases. The germline gives CDR1 LNHDA, CDR2 SQIVND (reference sequence). There are 13 residues in the CDR3. J lost 3 bases, V lost 3 bases, and 1 base had no gene match. The CDR3 sequence is CASSIGTDYGYTF. As DNA, the CDR3 is TGTGCCAGTAGTATCGGGACAGACTATGGCTACACCTTC.

This clone was found once. V is TRBV27 and J is TRBJ2-7; TRBD1 matches 10 bases. The V gene's germline CDR1 is MNHEY and CDR2 SMNVEV (reference sequence). Germline trimming cut 3 bases from V and 2 bases from J; bases unmatched to any gene: 4. This CDR3 is built from 15 residues. The CDR3 spells CASSFGTGVPYEQYF. For the CDR3, the DNA is TGTGCCAGCAGTTTTGGGACAGGGGTTCCCTACGAGCAGTACTTC.

This chain joins TRBV19 and TRBJ2-1, with 7 bases matching TRBD2. V was clipped by 3 bases and J by 8 bases; unmatched bases: 7. Germline CDR1 LNHDA, CDR2 SQIVND (reference sequence). The CDR3 runs to 14 residues. The CDR3 loop reads CASSIWREFDEQFF. In nucleotides, the CDR3 is TGTGCCAGTAGTATCTGGCGGGAGTTCGATGAGCAGTTCTTC. The whole variable domain, remainder taken from reference TRBV19 and TRBJ2-1, is DGGITQSPKYLFRKEGQNVTLSCEQNLNHDAMYWYRQDPGQGLRLIYYSQIVNDFQKGDIAEGYSVSREKKESFPLTVTSAQKNPTAFYLCASSIWREFDEQFFGPGTRLTVL.

This chain joins TRBV25-1 and TRBJ1-5; D is undetermined. The germline CDR1 and CDR2 sequences are MGHDK and SYGVNS. V was cut by 6 bases and J by 3 bases, with 12 bases left in between. This CDR3 has 14 residues. CDR3 sequence (DNA): TGTGCCAGCAGCAACGCGGATTACAATCAGCCCCAGCATTTT. Translated: CASSNADYNQPQHF.

Only one count was recorded for this clone. The CDR3 here is CASSENFGSRVAGYTF. The CDR3 bases are TGTGCCAGCAGTGAAAATTTCGGGTCCAGGGTTGCTGGCTACACCTTC. The V call is TRBV6-1, the J call TRBJ1-2, with D maybe TRBD1 (5 bases). V lost 2 bases and J lost 7, with 20 bases in between. The CDR3 has 16 amino acids. Germline CDR1 and CDR2: MNHNS and SASEGT.